This TCR beta chain appears in the sequencing data of a study of cytomegalovirus exposure and HLA in healthy donors. The PCR contained 60 Vbeta and 13 Jbeta primers. The protocol was immunoSEQ multiplex PCR, while the TCRdb copy is restricted to in-frame clones and leaves out a portion. The table shows 120,000 to 150,000 clones, with 80% occurring only once. As concerns this clone: This sample also contains other DNA sequences that code for the same CDR3.

The CDR3 totals 15 residues. V dropped 5 bases and J dropped 2; count of bases not matched to a gene: 7. Germline V gene data show CDR1 as MNHEY and CDR2 as SVGAGI. Sequencing was performed on PBMCs. This chain connects TRBV6-5 to TRBJ1-2; 8 nucleotides agree with TRBD1. The TCR originated in a male donor in good health and CMV-seropositive. The DNA for the CDR3 is TGTGCCAGCAGTAGACAGGGGACCAAAAACTATGGCTACACCTTC. Its translation is CASSRQGTKNYGYTF.